A selection of T cell receptor beta chains follows, all from one sample in a study of cytomegalovirus exposure and HLA in healthy donors. Only in-frame clones appear in the TCRdb table, and some are missing; sequencing was by immunoSEQ multiplex PCR. The table records 150,000 or so clones, 85% of them present only once. The material sequenced was PBMCs. The receptors stem from a man younger than 45 in good health and CMV-seropositive. CDR3s include the opening cysteine and the closing phenylalanine or tryptophan. D genes are given only for firm matches. Rows give clone size only sometimes, using once, few, many, or a class for an expanded clone.

d_gene	abundance	v_gene	j_gene	CDR3aa	CDR3nt
NA	NA	TRBV19	TRBJ2-3	CASSIWARTSTDTQYF	TGTGCCAGTAGTATATGGGCGAGGACTAGCACAGATACGCAGTATTTT
TRBD2	NA	TRBV27	TRBJ2-1	CASRTGTRYNEQFF	TGTGCCAGCAGGACCGGGACTAGGTACAATGAGCAGTTCTTC
TRBD2	NA	TRBV7-2	TRBJ2-2	CASSLSRGGSGELFF	TGTGCCAGCAGCTTATCGCGGGGGGGTAGCGGGGAGCTGTTTTTT
TRBD1	NA	TRBV10-2	TRBJ1-3	CASSATGATGNTIYF	TGCGCCAGCAGCGCCACAGGGGCAACCGGAAACACCATATATTTT
NA	NA	TRBV10-3	TRBJ2-3	CAIATGGTTDTQYF	TGTGCCATCGCCACAGGAGGGACCACAGATACGCAGTATTTT
TRBD1	NA	TRBV5-1	TRBJ2-3	CASSLVGTGGTDTQYF	TGCGCCAGCAGCTTGGTGGGGACAGGGGGTACAGATACGCAGTATTTT
TRBD2	NA	TRBV7-6	TRBJ2-2	CASSFPSGGGTGELFF	TGTGCCAGCAGCTTCCCTAGCGGGGGCGGGACCGGGGAGCTGTTTTTT
TRBD2	NA	TRBV6-5	TRBJ2-3	CASSGTSGPTDTQYF	TGTGCCAGCAGTGGGACTAGCGGGCCCACAGATACGCAGTATTTT
TRBD2	NA	TRBV7-8	TRBJ2-1	CASSLGGAGGAYNEQFF	TGTGCCAGCAGCTTAGGTGGAGCGGGGGGCGCCTACAATGAGCAGTTCTTC
TRBD2	NA	TRBV7-2	TRBJ2-1	CASSQGTSSYNEQFF	TGTGCCAGCAGCCAGGGGACTAGCTCCTACAATGAGCAGTTCTTC
TRBD1	NA	TRBV5-4	TRBJ1-2	CASSARQGQRDGYTF	TGTGCCAGCAGCGCCCGACAGGGGCAACGGGACGGCTACACCTTC
NA	NA	TRBV4-3	TRBJ2-7	CASSQDSGRGAYEQYF	TGCGCCAGCAGCCAAGATTCTGGCAGGGGAGCCTACGAGCAGTACTTC
TRBD1	once	TRBV5-4	TRBJ2-7	CASSLRQGTYEQYF	TGTGCCAGCAGCCTAAGACAGGGAACCTACGAGCAGTACTTC
NA	NA	TRBV19	TRBJ1-4	CASSRAGTNEKLFF	TGTGCCAGTAGTCGCGCAGGCACTAATGAAAAACTGTTTTTT
TRBD2	NA	TRBV28	TRBJ2-3	CASSDWTSGDTDTQYF	TGTGCCAGCAGCGACTGGACTAGCGGGGACACAGATACGCAGTATTTT
NA	few	TRBV25-1	TRBJ2-7	CASGQGIYEQYF	TGTGCCAGCGGTCAGGGAATCTACGAGCAGTACTTC
NA	few	TRBV10-1	TRBJ1-5	CASSEIVRGNQPQHF	TGCGCCAGCAGTGAGATTGTGAGAGGGAATCAGCCCCAGCATTTT
TRBD2	NA	TRBV7-2	TRBJ2-7	CASSSGDYLSYEQYF	TGTGCCAGCAGCTCGGGGGACTACCTGAGCTACGAGCAGTACTTC
TRBD1	once	TRBV15	TRBJ2-5	CATGAAGTGLQETQYF	TGTGCCACGGGGGCGGCGGGGACAGGGCTTCAAGAGACCCAGTACTTC
NA	NA	TRBV6-1	TRBJ1-1	CASSERGRGAMNTEAFF	TGTGCCAGCAGTGAAAGGGGAAGGGGCGCCATGAACACTGAAGCTTTCTTT
TRBD2	NA	TRBV2	TRBJ2-1	CASRSLAGGNNEQFF	TGTGCCAGCAGATCACTAGCGGGGGGAAACAATGAGCAGTTCTTC
TRBD1	NA	TRBV4-3	TRBJ1-2	CASSQRQGVNYGYTF	TGCGCCAGCAGCCAACGGCAGGGGGTTAACTATGGCTACACCTTC
NA	NA	TRBV14	TRBJ1-4	CASSRSRGWKLFF	TGTGCCAGCAGCCGCTCCAGGGGTTGGAAACTGTTTTTT
NA	NA	TRBV15	TRBJ2-3	CATSRDGSSTGRWTDTQYF	TGTGCCACCAGCAGAGATGGGTCGAGTACAGGGCGGTGGACAGATACGCAGTATTTT
NA	NA	TRBV6-5	TRBJ1-1	CASSYDSTEAFF	TGTGCCAGCAGTTACGACTCCACTGAAGCTTTCTTT
NA	NA	TRBV7-2	TRBJ1-6	CASSLARKVPYNSPLHF	TGTGCCAGCAGCTTAGCGCGGAAAGTCCCCTATAATTCACCCCTCCACTTT
NA	NA	TRBV7-6	TRBJ2-5	CASSPGAFLVQETQYF	TGTGCCAGCAGCCCGGGAGCCTTCCTAGTACAAGAGACCCAGTACTTC
NA	NA	TRBV11-2	TRBJ1-4	CASSLTGEKLFF	TGTGCCAGCAGCTTGACCGGGGAAAAACTGTTTTTT
TRBD1	NA	TRBV7-3	TRBJ2-3	CASSLTGGSLGDTQYF	TGTGCCAGCAGCTTGACAGGGGGCTCACTCGGAGATACGCAGTATTTT
NA	NA	TRBV6-6	TRBJ1-2	CASRRQGRRLGGYTF	TGTGCCAGCAGGCGGCAGGGGCGCCGCTTGGGCGGCTACACCTTC
NA	NA	TRBV7-9	TRBJ1-1	CASSFRQGAGTEAFF	TGTGCCAGCAGCTTCCGACAAGGTGCCGGCACTGAAGCTTTCTTT
TRBD1	NA	TRBV7-9	TRBJ2-7	CAGKTGNYEQYF	TGTGCCGGTAAGACAGGGAACTACGAGCAGTACTTC
NA	NA	TRBV18	TRBJ2-5	CASSGAETQYF	TGTGCCAGCTCAGGGGCGGAGACCCAGTACTTC
NA	NA	TRBV18	TRBJ1-2	CASSYGQSEGYTF	TGTGCCAGCTCGTATGGACAGTCAGAAGGCTACACCTTC
NA	NA	TRBV11-2	TRBJ2-7	CASSPPAGSYEQYF	TGTGCCAGCAGCCCCCCAGCAGGGTCCTACGAGCAGTACTTC
NA	NA	TRBV2	TRBJ2-7	CASSGGTSLHGEQYF	TGTGCCAGCAGTGGGGGGACATCTCTTCACGGCGAGCAGTACTTC
TRBD2	NA	TRBV6-4	TRBJ2-2	CASSETSGGAGGELFF	TGTGCCAGCAGTGAAACTAGCGGGGGGGCCGGCGGGGAGCTGTTTTTT
TRBD1	NA	TRBV29-1	TRBJ2-7	CSAERQGAYEQYF	TGCAGCGCTGAACGACAGGGGGCCTACGAGCAGTACTTC
TRBD2	NA	TRBV5-6	TRBJ2-1	CASSFALAGYNEQFF	TGTGCCAGCAGCTTCGCACTAGCGGGGTACAATGAGCAGTTCTTC
NA	NA	TRBV18	TRBJ1-2	CASSPGGFNYGYTF	TGTGCCAGCTCACCAGGGGGGTTTAACTATGGCTACACCTTC
NA	NA	TRBV7-9	TRBJ1-3	CASNRALSGNTIYF	TGTGCCAGCAACAGGGCGCTCTCTGGAAACACCATATATTTT
TRBD1	NA	TRBV7-9	TRBJ1-6	CASSLRTGGRRSYNSPLHF	TGTGCCAGCAGCCTTCGGACAGGGGGCAGGAGGTCCTATAATTCACCCCTCCACTTT
TRBD2	once	TRBV9	TRBJ2-3	CASSANPKRGHSTDTQYF	TGTGCCAGCAGCGCCAACCCGAAGCGGGGGCATAGCACAGATACGCAGTATTTT
NA	once	TRBV27	TRBJ1-2	CASSLRVQQVGGYTF	TGTGCCAGCAGTTTAAGGGTTCAACAGGTGGGGGGCTACACCTTC
NA	NA	TRBV2	TRBJ2-5	CASSGGSMGLAATQYF	TGTGCCAGCAGTGGGGGTTCGATGGGGCTCGCAGCCACCCAGTACTTC
TRBD2	NA	TRBV7-2	TRBJ2-2	CASSLAGGSRTGELFF	TGTGCCAGCAGCTTAGCGGGGGGGAGTAGGACCGGGGAGCTGTTTTTT
NA	NA	TRBV6-1	TRBJ1-2	CASSAMWVRTF	TGTGCCAGCAGCGCAATGTGGGTCAGGACCTTC
NA	NA	TRBV5-1	TRBJ2-1	CASSQWGGPYNEQFF	TGCGCCAGCAGCCAGTGGGGGGGCCCCTACAATGAGCAGTTCTTC
NA	NA	TRBV6-1	TRBJ1-2	CASSTPGHGYGYTF	TGTGCCAGCAGTACCCCGGGACATGGCTATGGCTACACCTTC
NA	NA	TRBV13	TRBJ1-2	CASSFTGNIGWSYTF	TGTGCCAGCAGCTTTACAGGGAATATAGGTTGGAGCTACACCTTC
NA	once	TRBV19	TRBJ1-5	CASSRQINSNQPQHF	TGTGCCAGTAGTAGACAGATAAATAGCAATCAGCCCCAGCATTTT
NA	NA	TRBV2	TRBJ2-7	CASGQGGPYQEQYF	TGTGCCAGCGGCCAGGGGGGTCCCTACCAAGAGCAGTACTTC
NA	NA	TRBV5-1	TRBJ2-5	CASAGAGQETQYF	TGCGCCAGCGCGGGGGCCGGTCAAGAGACCCAGTACTTC